The TCR beta chain described here comes from a study of liver allograft versus peripheral blood T cells. For the study at large: Transplanted-liver T cell receptor repertoires were compared with recipients' peripheral blood repertoires. Findings of the study overall: Reportedly, the T cell receptor repertoires present inside liver allografts differed from those in peripheral blood.

TCRdb used MiXCR to reprocess the reads, holding one entry per CDR3 protein. The table has 7,000 to 10,000 distinct CDR3 sequences, over 20% seen once. The CDR3 sequence is 15 residues long. Germline loops: CDR1 MNHNS, CDR2 SASEGT. The junction had 5 bases not matched to a gene; V was cut back by 5 bases and J by 3 bases. A remark on this clonotype: Its antigen remains unidentified.

The receptor was isolated from a human patient who had a liver transplant. Some T cells may trace back to the graft donor. The chain employs TRBV6-1 and TRBJ1-5; the match to TRBD1 covers 9 bases. The CDR3 here is CASSFTGGSNQPQHF. The CDR3 region has the DNA TGTGCCAGCAGTTTTACAGGGGGCTCCAATCAGCCCCAGCATTTT.